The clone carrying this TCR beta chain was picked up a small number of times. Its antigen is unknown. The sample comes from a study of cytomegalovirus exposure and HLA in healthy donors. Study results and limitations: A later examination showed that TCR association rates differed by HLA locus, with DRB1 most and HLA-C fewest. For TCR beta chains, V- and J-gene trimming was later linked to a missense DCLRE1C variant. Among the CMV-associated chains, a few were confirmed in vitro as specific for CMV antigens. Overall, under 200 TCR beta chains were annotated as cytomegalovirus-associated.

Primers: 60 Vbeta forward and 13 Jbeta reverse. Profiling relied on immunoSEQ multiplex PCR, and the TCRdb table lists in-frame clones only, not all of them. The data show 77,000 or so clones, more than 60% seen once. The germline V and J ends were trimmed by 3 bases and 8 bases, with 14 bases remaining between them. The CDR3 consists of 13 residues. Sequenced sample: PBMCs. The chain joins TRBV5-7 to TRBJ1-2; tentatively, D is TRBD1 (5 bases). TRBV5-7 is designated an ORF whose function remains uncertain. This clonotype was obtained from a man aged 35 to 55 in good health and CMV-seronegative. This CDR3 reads CASSWQGWRGYTF. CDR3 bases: TGTGCCAGCAGCTGGCAGGGATGGCGGGGCTACACCTTC.